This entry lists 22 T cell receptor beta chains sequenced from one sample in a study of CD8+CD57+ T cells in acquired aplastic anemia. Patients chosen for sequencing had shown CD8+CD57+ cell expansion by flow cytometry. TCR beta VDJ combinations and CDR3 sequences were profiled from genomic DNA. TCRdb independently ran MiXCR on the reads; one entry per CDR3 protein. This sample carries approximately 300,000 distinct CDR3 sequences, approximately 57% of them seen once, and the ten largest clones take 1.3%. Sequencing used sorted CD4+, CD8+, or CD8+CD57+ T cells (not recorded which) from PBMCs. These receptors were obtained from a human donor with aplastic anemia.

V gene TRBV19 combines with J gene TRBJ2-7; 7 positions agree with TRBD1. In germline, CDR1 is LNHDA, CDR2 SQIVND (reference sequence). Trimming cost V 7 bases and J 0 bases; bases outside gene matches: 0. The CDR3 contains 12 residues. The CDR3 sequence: CASTGGSYEQYF. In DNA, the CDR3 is TGTGCCAGTACAGGGGGCTCCTACGAGCAGTACTTC. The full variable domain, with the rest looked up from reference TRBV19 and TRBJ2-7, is DGGITQSPKYLFRKEGQNVTLSCEQNLNHDAMYWYRQDPGQGLRLIYYSQIVNDFQKGDIAEGYSVSREKKESFPLTVTSAQKNPTAFYLCASTGGSYEQYFGPGTRLTVT.

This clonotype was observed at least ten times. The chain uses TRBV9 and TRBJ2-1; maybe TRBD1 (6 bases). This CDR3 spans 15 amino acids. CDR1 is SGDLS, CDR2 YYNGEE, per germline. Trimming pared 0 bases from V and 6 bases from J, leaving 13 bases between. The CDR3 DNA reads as TGTGCCAGCAGCGTAGGTGGAAGACAGGTCAATGAGCAGTTCTTC. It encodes CASSVGGRQVNEQFF.

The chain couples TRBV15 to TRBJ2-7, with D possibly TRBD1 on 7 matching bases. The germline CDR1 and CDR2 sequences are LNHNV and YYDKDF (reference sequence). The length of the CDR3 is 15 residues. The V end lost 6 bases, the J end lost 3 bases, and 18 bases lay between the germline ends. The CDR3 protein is CATSPRGDSLYEQYF. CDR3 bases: TGTGCCACCAGTCCGAGGGGGGACAGTCTCTACGAGCAGTACTTC.

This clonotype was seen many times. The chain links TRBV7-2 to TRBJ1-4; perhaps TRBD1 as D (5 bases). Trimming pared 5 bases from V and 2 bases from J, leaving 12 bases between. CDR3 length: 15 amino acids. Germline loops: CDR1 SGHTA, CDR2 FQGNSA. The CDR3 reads CASSLRAATNEKLFF. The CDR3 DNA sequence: TGTGCCAGCAGCCTCAGGGCAGCTACTAATGAAAAACTGTTTTTT. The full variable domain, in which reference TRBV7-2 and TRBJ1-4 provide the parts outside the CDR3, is GAGVSQSPSNKVTEKGKDVELRCDPISGHTALYWYRQSLGQGLEFLIYFQGNSAPDKSGLPSDRFSAERTGGSVSTLTIQRTQQEDSAVYLCASSLRAATNEKLFFGSGTQLSVL.

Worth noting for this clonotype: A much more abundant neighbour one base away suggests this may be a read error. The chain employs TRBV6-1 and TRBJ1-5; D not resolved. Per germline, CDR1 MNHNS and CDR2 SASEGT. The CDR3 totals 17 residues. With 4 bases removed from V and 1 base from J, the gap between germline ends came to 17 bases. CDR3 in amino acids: CASSGHPNPRSNQPQHF. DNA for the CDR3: TGTGCCAGCAGTGGGCACCCGAACCCCAGGAGCAATCAGCCCCAGCATTTT.

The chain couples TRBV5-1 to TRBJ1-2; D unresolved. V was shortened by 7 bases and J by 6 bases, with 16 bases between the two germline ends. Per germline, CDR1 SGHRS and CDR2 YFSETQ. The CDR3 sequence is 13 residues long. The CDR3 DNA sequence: TGCGCCAGCGGCTCTCAGGACGGAGATGGCTACACCTTC. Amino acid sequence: CASGSQDGDGYTF.

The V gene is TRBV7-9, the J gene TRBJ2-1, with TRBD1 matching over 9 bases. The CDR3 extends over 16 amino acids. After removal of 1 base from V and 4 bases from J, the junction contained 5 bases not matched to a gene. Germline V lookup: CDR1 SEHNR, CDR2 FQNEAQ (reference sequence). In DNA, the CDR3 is TGTGCCAGCAGCTTAGGGGGGGGACAGGGATACAATGAGCAGTTCTTC. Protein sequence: CASSLGGGQGYNEQFF.

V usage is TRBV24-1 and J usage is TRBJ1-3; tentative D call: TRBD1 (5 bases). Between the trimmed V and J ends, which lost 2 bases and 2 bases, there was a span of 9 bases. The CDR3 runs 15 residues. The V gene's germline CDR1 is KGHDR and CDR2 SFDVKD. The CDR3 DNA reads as TGTGCCACCAGTGATTCACGGGGACCTGGAAACACCATATATTTT. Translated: CATSDSRGPGNTIYF.

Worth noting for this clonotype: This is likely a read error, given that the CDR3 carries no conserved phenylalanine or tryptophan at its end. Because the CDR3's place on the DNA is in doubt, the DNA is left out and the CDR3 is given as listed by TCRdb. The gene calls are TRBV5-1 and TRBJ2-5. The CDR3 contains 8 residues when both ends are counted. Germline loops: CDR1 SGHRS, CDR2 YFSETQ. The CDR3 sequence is CASSAARV.

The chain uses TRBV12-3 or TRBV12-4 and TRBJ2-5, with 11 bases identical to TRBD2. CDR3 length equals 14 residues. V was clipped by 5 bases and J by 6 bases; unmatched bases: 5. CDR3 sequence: CASSITSGGKTQYF. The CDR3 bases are TGTGCCAGCAGTATCACTAGCGGGGGAAAGACCCAGTACTTC.

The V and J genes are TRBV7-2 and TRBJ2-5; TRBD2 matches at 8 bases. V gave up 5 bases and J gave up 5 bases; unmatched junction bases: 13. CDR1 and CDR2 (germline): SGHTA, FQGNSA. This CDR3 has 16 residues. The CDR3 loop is CASSPAGAPRPETQYF. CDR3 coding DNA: TGTGCCAGCAGCCCAGCGGGGGCACCCCGGCCGGAGACCCAGTACTTC.

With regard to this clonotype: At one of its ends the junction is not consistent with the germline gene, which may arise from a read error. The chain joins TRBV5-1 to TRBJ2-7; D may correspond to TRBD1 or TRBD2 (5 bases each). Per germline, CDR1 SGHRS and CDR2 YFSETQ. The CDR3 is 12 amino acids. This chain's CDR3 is CASSWGTSEQYF. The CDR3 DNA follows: TGTGCCAGCAGCTGGGGGACCAGCGAGCAGTACTTC.

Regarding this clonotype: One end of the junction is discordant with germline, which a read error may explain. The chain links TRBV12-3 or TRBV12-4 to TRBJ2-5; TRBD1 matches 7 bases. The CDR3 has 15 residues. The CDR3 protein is CASRITRTGEEAQYF. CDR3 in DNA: TGTGCCAGCAGGATAACAAGAACAGGGGAAGAGGCCCAGTACTTC.

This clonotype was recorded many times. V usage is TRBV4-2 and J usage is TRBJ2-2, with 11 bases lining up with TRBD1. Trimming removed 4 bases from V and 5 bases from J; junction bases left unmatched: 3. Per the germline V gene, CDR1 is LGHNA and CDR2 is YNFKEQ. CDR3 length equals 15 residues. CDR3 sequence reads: CASSPGQGGTGELFF. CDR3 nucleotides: TGTGCCAGCAGCCCGGGACAGGGGGGGACCGGGGAGCTGTTTTTT.

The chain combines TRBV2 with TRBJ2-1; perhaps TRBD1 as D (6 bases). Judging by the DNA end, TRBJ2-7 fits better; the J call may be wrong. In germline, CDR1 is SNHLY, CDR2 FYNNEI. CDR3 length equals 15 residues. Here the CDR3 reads CASSLRTATYNEQYF. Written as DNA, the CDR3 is TGTGCCAGCAGTCTCAGGACAGCTACCTACAATGAGCAGTACTTC.

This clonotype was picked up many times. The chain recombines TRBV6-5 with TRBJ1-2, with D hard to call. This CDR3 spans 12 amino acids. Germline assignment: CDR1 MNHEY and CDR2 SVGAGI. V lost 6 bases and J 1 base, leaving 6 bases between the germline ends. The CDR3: CASRVDNYGYTF. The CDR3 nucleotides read TGTGCCAGCAGAGTGGATAACTATGGCTACACCTTC.

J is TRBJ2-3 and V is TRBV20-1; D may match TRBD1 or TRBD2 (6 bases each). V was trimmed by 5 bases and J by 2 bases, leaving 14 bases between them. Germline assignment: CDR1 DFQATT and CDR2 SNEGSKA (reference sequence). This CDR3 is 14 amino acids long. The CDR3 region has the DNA TGCAGTGCTCCAGGGGACTCCTTCACAGATACGCAGTATTTT. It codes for CSAPGDSFTDTQYF.

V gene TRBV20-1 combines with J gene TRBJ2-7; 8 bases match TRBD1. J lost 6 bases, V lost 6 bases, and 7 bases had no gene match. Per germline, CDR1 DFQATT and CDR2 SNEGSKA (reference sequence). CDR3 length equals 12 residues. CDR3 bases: TGCAGTGCCACCCAGGGGGCTGCCGAGCAGTACTTC. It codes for CSATQGAAEQYF.

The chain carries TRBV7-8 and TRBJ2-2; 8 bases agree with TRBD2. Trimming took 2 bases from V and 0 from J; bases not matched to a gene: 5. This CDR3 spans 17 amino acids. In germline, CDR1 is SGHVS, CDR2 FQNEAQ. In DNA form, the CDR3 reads TGTGCCAGCAGCTTACGAGCGGGGGCCGCGAACACCGGGGAGCTGTTTTTT. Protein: CASSLRAGAANTGELFF.

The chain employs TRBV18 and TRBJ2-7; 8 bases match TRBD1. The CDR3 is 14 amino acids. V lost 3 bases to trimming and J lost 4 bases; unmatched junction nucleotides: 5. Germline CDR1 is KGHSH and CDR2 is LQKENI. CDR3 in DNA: TGTGCCAGCTCACCGAAGGACAGGGTGTACGAGCAGTACTTC. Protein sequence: CASSPKDRVYEQYF.

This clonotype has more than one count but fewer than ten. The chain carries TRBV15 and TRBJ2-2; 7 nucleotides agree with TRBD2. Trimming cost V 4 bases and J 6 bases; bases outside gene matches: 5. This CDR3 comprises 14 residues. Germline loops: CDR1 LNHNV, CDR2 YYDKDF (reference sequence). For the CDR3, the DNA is TGTGCCACCAGCATTAGCGGGTCCTCCGGGGAGCTGTTTTTT. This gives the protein CATSISGSSGELFF.

The CDR3 DNA is TGCAGCGTTGAAGTGGCGGCGAGCACAGATACGCAGTATTTT. Translated, it gives CSVEVAASTDTQYF. The chain joins TRBV29-1 to TRBJ2-3; D not certain. This CDR3 comprises 14 residues. Germline V gene sequence: CDR1 SQVTM, CDR2 ANQGSEA. The ends were cut back, 1 base at V and 0 bases at J, with 8 bases in the middle.